The sequence of this T cell receptor beta chain was determined in a study of blood T cells in healthy people across ages. Study-level background: The template switching approach captured approximately one barcoded beta molecule for every two T cells.

Germline CDR1 and CDR2: SGHRS and YFSETQ. There are 16 residues in the CDR3. V was pared by 0 bases and J by 0 bases, with 11 bases between. Combining a sample-barcoded 5' primer with a J-beta primer mix, a second PCR ran for 7 to 11 cycles. A 12-random-nucleotide template-switch adaptor tagged each cDNA molecule. Each CDR3 protein is one row after TCRdb ran MiXCR on the 5' RACE reads. The table lists approximately 780,000 distinct CDR3 sequences, roughly 25% of them singletons. This same sample was also part of a study on T cells of mothers and their children. Turning to that study: Each donor was one of three healthy Caucasian mothers or one of their six children. Normalized overlap was always slightly, never significantly, higher in related than unrelated mother-child pairs.

This rearrangement joins TRBV5-1 to TRBJ2-3; tentatively, D is TRBD2 (5 bases). This sequence originates from a boy aged 5 to 17 in good health. Sequencing was carried out using blood. The CDR3 bases are TGCGCCAGCAGCTTGGTTGGACTCGAGAGCACAGATACGCAGTATTTT. Translation: CASSLVGLESTDTQYF. Combining the CDR3 with reference TRBV5-1 and TRBJ2-3 gives the whole variable domain KAGVTQTPRYLIKTRGQQVTLSCSPISGHRSVSWYQQTPGQGLQFLFEYFSETQRNKGNFPGRFSGRQFSNSRSEMNVSTLELGDSALYLCASSLVGLESTDTQYFGPGTRLTVL.